This T cell receptor (beta chain) was documented in a study of blood T cell repertoires in COVID-19. On the study more broadly: The United States, Italy and Spain provided the acute and convalescent COVID-19 samples. Sample material is recorded as cDNA or gDNA derived from T cells, B-cell-depleted T cells, or PBMCs.

Per the study methods: Estimation of nucleated cell counts relied on the amplification of reference gene primers. The data were produced by immunoSEQ multiplex PCR, yet TCRdb's version contains in-frame clones alone and is incomplete. D and trimming come from the DNA, and the V and J calls and clone size come from that table. The sample carries roughly 150,000 clones, 80% to 90% recorded once. Germline assignment: CDR1 MNHEY and CDR2 SMNVEV (reference sequence). The CDR3 is 14 amino acids. V shed 3 bases, J shed 7 bases, and the junction held 6 bases outside the gene matches. The chain uses TRBV27 and TRBJ2-1; 7 nucleotides align to TRBD2. The clonotype comes from a man younger than 35 with COVID-19, enrolled during active disease. The sample comprised peripheral blood. The CDR3 protein is CASSLGGRLNEQFF. CDR3 in DNA: TGTGCCAGCAGTTTGGGCGGGAGACTTAATGAGCAGTTCTTC.